The rows below give T cell receptor beta chains drawn from one sample of a study of cytomegalovirus exposure and HLA in healthy donors. Measured with immunoSEQ multiplex PCR; TCRdb has only the in-frame clones, and not every one. The profile covers under 200,000 clones, with about 81% appearing a single time and about 1.2% taken by the ten largest. Sequencing used PBMCs. These receptors came from a woman aged 25 to 39 in good health and CMV-seronegative. The CDR3 runs from the conserved cysteine through the conserved F or W. A D gene is named only where the DNA matches it firmly. Size is stated for part of the rows, as once, few or many counts, or as a class when the clone is expanded.

d_gene: NA
j_gene: TRBJ2-7
abundance: NA
v_gene: TRBV6-1
CDR3aa: CASRVGRGAYEQYF
CDR3nt: TGTGCCAGCAGGGTAGGACGCGGGGCCTACGAGCAGTACTTC

d_gene: NA
j_gene: TRBJ2-3
abundance: NA
v_gene: TRBV20-1
CDR3aa: CSPQGRGTQYF
CDR3nt: TGCAGCCCCCAGGGGAGGGGTACGCAGTATTTT

d_gene: NA
j_gene: TRBJ1-3
abundance: once
v_gene: TRBV30
CDR3aa: CAWSPPRTLSGNTIYF
CDR3nt: TGTGCCTGGAGTCCCCCGAGGACACTCTCTGGAAACACCATATATTTT

d_gene: NA
j_gene: TRBJ1-5
abundance: NA
v_gene: TRBV29-1
CDR3aa: CSVGQSNQPQHF
CDR3nt: TGCAGCGTTGGACAGTCCAATCAGCCCCAGCATTTT

d_gene: TRBD2
j_gene: TRBJ2-1
abundance: NA
v_gene: TRBV5-1
CDR3aa: CASSLGLLGLAGGSSYNEQFF
CDR3nt: TGCGCCAGCAGCCTGGGCTTGTTGGGGCTAGCGGGGGGGTCCTCCTACAATGAGCAGTTCTTC

d_gene: TRBD1
j_gene: TRBJ2-3
abundance: NA
v_gene: TRBV5-1
CDR3aa: CASSLEPGGSSTDTQYF
CDR3nt: TGCGCCAGCAGTCTGGAACCAGGGGGCTCTAGCACAGATACGCAGTATTTT

d_gene: NA
j_gene: TRBJ1-5
abundance: NA
v_gene: TRBV7-3
CDR3aa: CASSPRRDTRNQPQHF
CDR3nt: TGTGCCAGCAGCCCTAGACGGGATACTCGCAATCAGCCCCAGCATTTT

d_gene: NA
j_gene: TRBJ1-1
abundance: NA
v_gene: TRBV5-1
CDR3aa: CASSLELLRNTEAFF
CDR3nt: TGCGCCAGCAGCTTGGAATTGCTGCGGAACACTGAAGCTTTCTTT

d_gene: TRBD2
j_gene: TRBJ2-1
abundance: NA
v_gene: TRBV27
CDR3aa: CASSLSPSGSVVRNEQFF
CDR3nt: TGTGCCAGCAGTTTATCCCCTAGCGGGAGTGTGGTCCGTAATGAGCAGTTCTTC

d_gene: NA
j_gene: TRBJ2-5
abundance: NA
v_gene: TRBV27
CDR3aa: CASGPTSRETQYF
CDR3nt: TGTGCCAGCGGTCCCACTAGTAGAGAGACCCAGTACTTC

d_gene: NA
j_gene: TRBJ2-2
abundance: NA
v_gene: TRBV21-1
CDR3aa: CAGQGFATGLAQDGELFF
CDR3nt: TGTGCCGGTCAGGGTTTTGCCACCGGACTAGCGCAAGACGGGGAGCTGTTTTTT

d_gene: TRBD1
j_gene: TRBJ2-5
abundance: NA
v_gene: TRBV7-8
CDR3aa: CASSQDRAETQYF
CDR3nt: TGTGCCAGCAGCCAAGACAGGGCTGAGACCCAGTACTTC

d_gene: NA
j_gene: TRBJ2-7
abundance: NA
v_gene: TRBV5-4
CDR3aa: CASSLRDSSYEQYF
CDR3nt: TGTGCCAGCAGCTTGCGAGATAGCTCCTACGAGCAGTACTTC

d_gene: NA
j_gene: TRBJ2-7
abundance: once
v_gene: TRBV27
CDR3aa: CASSDSGQTYEQYF
CDR3nt: TGTGCCAGCAGCGATTCGGGACAAACCTACGAGCAGTACTTC

d_gene: TRBD1
j_gene: TRBJ2-7
abundance: few
v_gene: TRBV19
CDR3aa: CASSQLGQGAGEQYF
CDR3nt: TGTGCCAGTAGTCAATTAGGCCAGGGGGCTGGAGAGCAGTACTTC

d_gene: TRBD1
j_gene: TRBJ2-5
abundance: NA
v_gene: TRBV11-2
CDR3aa: CASSTARGQVETQYF
CDR3nt: TGTGCCAGCAGCACTGCAAGGGGGCAAGTGGAGACCCAGTACTTC

d_gene: NA
j_gene: TRBJ1-2
abundance: once
v_gene: TRBV19
CDR3aa: CATLRGGDYGYTF
CDR3nt: TGTGCCACCCTGCGAGGGGGAGACTATGGCTACACCTTC

d_gene: NA
j_gene: TRBJ1-1
abundance: NA
v_gene: TRBV27
CDR3aa: CASSLLPTRNTEAFF
CDR3nt: TGTGCCAGCAGTTTATTGCCGACAAGGAACACTGAAGCTTTCTTT

d_gene: TRBD2
j_gene: TRBJ2-7
abundance: NA
v_gene: TRBV4-2
CDR3aa: CASSQEPGGPHEQYF
CDR3nt: TGTGCCAGCAGCCAAGAGCCGGGAGGGCCCCACGAGCAGTACTTC

d_gene: TRBD1
j_gene: TRBJ1-2
abundance: NA
v_gene: TRBV6-1
CDR3aa: CASSRDRDYGYTF
CDR3nt: TGTGCCAGCAGTAGGGACAGGGACTATGGCTACACCTTC

d_gene: TRBD1
j_gene: TRBJ1-5
abundance: few
v_gene: TRBV4-1
CDR3aa: CASSQSGTGDQPQHF
CDR3nt: TGCGCCAGCAGCCAATCCGGGACAGGCGATCAGCCCCAGCATTTT

d_gene: NA
j_gene: TRBJ2-7
abundance: NA
v_gene: TRBV6-1
CDR3aa: CASRGGGAGSYEQYF
CDR3nt: TGTGCCAGCAGGGGAGGGGGTGCGGGCTCCTACGAGCAGTACTTC

d_gene: NA
j_gene: TRBJ1-2
abundance: NA
v_gene: TRBV6-5
CDR3aa: CASKGAGAGYTF
CDR3nt: TGTGCCAGCAAAGGGGCAGGCGCTGGCTACACCTTC

d_gene: TRBD1
j_gene: TRBJ1-1
abundance: NA
v_gene: TRBV25-1
CDR3aa: CASSEGGTGMNTEAFF
CDR3nt: TGTGCCAGCAGTGAAGGCGGGACAGGGATGAACACTGAAGCTTTCTTT

d_gene: NA
j_gene: TRBJ1-2
abundance: few
v_gene: TRBV30
CDR3aa: CAWTAGNYGYTF
CDR3nt: TGTGCCTGGACGGCAGGGAACTATGGCTACACCTTC

d_gene: NA
j_gene: TRBJ1-5
abundance: few
v_gene: TRBV6-1
CDR3aa: CASSEDGWAGVQPQHF
CDR3nt: TGTGCCAGCAGTGAAGATGGGTGGGCAGGGGTTCAGCCCCAGCATTTT

d_gene: TRBD2
j_gene: TRBJ2-7
abundance: NA
v_gene: TRBV4-1
CDR3aa: CASSQDRVAGARSYEQYF
CDR3nt: TGCGCCAGCAGCCAAGATAGGGTAGCGGGAGCGAGATCCTACGAGCAGTACTTC

d_gene: NA
j_gene: TRBJ1-2
abundance: NA
v_gene: TRBV6-1
CDR3aa: CASSDWAYGYTF
CDR3nt: TGTGCCAGCAGTGATTGGGCCTATGGCTACACCTTC

d_gene: TRBD1
j_gene: TRBJ1-2
abundance: NA
v_gene: TRBV2
CDR3aa: CASTGTGRYGYTF
CDR3nt: TGTGCCAGCACGGGGACAGGCAGATATGGCTACACCTTC

d_gene: TRBD1
j_gene: TRBJ1-3
abundance: NA
v_gene: TRBV7-8
CDR3aa: CASSPGQGTGNTIYF
CDR3nt: TGTGCCAGCAGCCCCGGACAGGGCACTGGAAACACCATATATTTT

d_gene: TRBD2
j_gene: TRBJ2-3
abundance: medium-sized
v_gene: TRBV30
CDR3aa: CAWRTSGVSTDTQYF
CDR3nt: TGTGCCTGGAGGACTAGCGGAGTTAGCACTGATACGCAGTATTTT

d_gene: NA
j_gene: TRBJ1-1
abundance: NA
v_gene: TRBV29-1
CDR3aa: CSAVKSLNTEAFF
CDR3nt: TGCAGCGCTGTGAAGAGTCTGAACACTGAAGCTTTCTTT

d_gene: NA
j_gene: TRBJ1-5
abundance: NA
v_gene: TRBV10-2
CDR3aa: CASSESVGNQPQHF
CDR3nt: TGCGCCAGCAGTGAGTCGGTCGGGAATCAGCCCCAGCATTTT

d_gene: NA
j_gene: TRBJ1-1
abundance: NA
v_gene: TRBV6-5
CDR3aa: CASSYLREGPEAFF
CDR3nt: TGTGCCAGCAGTTACCTCCGGGAAGGGCCTGAAGCTTTCTTT

d_gene: TRBD1
j_gene: TRBJ1-4
abundance: NA
v_gene: TRBV7-7
CDR3aa: CASSPQRQGGPEKLFF
CDR3nt: TGTGCCAGCAGCCCGCAGCGACAGGGGGGCCCTGAAAAACTGTTTTTT

d_gene: TRBD1
j_gene: TRBJ1-5
abundance: NA
v_gene: TRBV6-1
CDR3aa: CASSVEPRTGANQPQHF
CDR3nt: TGTGCCAGCAGTGTTGAACCTCGGACAGGTGCCAATCAGCCCCAGCATTTT

d_gene: TRBD1
j_gene: TRBJ2-7
abundance: NA
v_gene: TRBV30
CDR3aa: CAWSRGTGNEQYF
CDR3nt: TGTGCCTGGAGTAGGGGGACAGGGAACGAGCAGTACTTC

d_gene: NA
j_gene: TRBJ1-2
abundance: NA
v_gene: TRBV5-1
CDR3aa: CASSLGHPGENYGYTF
CDR3nt: TGCGCCAGCAGCTTGGGACATCCGGGAGAAAACTATGGCTACACCTTC

d_gene: NA
j_gene: TRBJ2-5
abundance: few
v_gene: TRBV5-1
CDR3aa: CASSLGTEQETQYF
CDR3nt: TGCGCCAGCAGCTTGGGGACAGAACAAGAGACCCAGTACTTC

d_gene: NA
j_gene: TRBJ1-5
abundance: NA
v_gene: TRBV2
CDR3aa: CASSDEVLSQPQHF
CDR3nt: TGTGCCAGCAGTGACGAGGTTCTAAGCCAGCCCCAGCATTTT

d_gene: TRBD2
j_gene: TRBJ2-1
abundance: NA
v_gene: TRBV6-5
CDR3aa: CASKGRLASEQFF
CDR3nt: TGTGCCAGCAAAGGCCGACTAGCTAGTGAGCAGTTCTTC

d_gene: TRBD1
j_gene: TRBJ2-2
abundance: NA
v_gene: TRBV12-5
CDR3aa: CASGLGQANTGELFF
CDR3nt: TGTGCTAGTGGCCTGGGACAGGCCAACACCGGGGAGCTGTTTTTT

d_gene: TRBD2
j_gene: TRBJ2-3
abundance: once
v_gene: TRBV14
CDR3aa: CASSRDGGSFTDTQYF
CDR3nt: TGTGCCAGCAGTCGAGACGGCGGGAGTTTTACAGATACGCAGTATTTT

d_gene: NA
j_gene: TRBJ1-2
abundance: once
v_gene: TRBV5-1
CDR3aa: CASSSGTQDYGYTF
CDR3nt: TGCGCCAGCAGCAGCGGGACACAGGATTATGGCTACACCTTC

d_gene: TRBD2
j_gene: TRBJ2-3
abundance: NA
v_gene: TRBV6-1
CDR3aa: CASRVAGTSTDTQYF
CDR3nt: TGTGCCAGCAGGGTAGCGGGGACAAGCACAGATACGCAGTATTTT

d_gene: TRBD2
j_gene: TRBJ2-1
abundance: NA
v_gene: TRBV4-2
CDR3aa: CASSQDGLAGGGLFF
CDR3nt: TGTGCCAGCAGCCAAGACGGACTAGCGGGAGGGGGGTTGTTCTTC

d_gene: NA
j_gene: TRBJ1-1
abundance: NA
v_gene: TRBV9
CDR3aa: CASSPPTGWNTEAFF
CDR3nt: TGTGCCAGCAGCCCGCCGACAGGTTGGAACACTGAAGCTTTCTTT

d_gene: NA
j_gene: TRBJ2-7
abundance: NA
v_gene: TRBV2
CDR3aa: CASSELVYEQYF
CDR3nt: TGTGCCAGCAGTGAATTAGTCTACGAGCAGTACTTC

d_gene: NA
j_gene: TRBJ1-5
abundance: once
v_gene: TRBV15
CDR3aa: CATSRDALGRNQPQHF
CDR3nt: TGTGCCACCAGCAGAGATGCCTTGGGGAGAAATCAGCCCCAGCATTTT

d_gene: NA
j_gene: TRBJ2-7
abundance: NA
v_gene: TRBV9
CDR3aa: CASSPGRGFGTYEQYF
CDR3nt: TGTGCCAGCAGCCCCGGTCGGGGATTCGGTACCTACGAGCAGTACTTC

d_gene: TRBD1
j_gene: TRBJ1-5
abundance: medium-sized
v_gene: TRBV29-1
CDR3aa: CSGGTGVGQPQHF
CDR3nt: TGCAGCGGGGGGACAGGCGTAGGGCAGCCCCAGCATTTT

d_gene: NA
j_gene: TRBJ2-3
abundance: NA
v_gene: TRBV27
CDR3aa: CASSLDRWGDTQYF
CDR3nt: TGTGCCAGCAGTCTCGACAGGTGGGGGGATACGCAGTATTTT

d_gene: NA
j_gene: TRBJ1-6
abundance: few
v_gene: TRBV28
CDR3aa: CASSPGGGDSPLHF
CDR3nt: TGTGCCAGCAGCCCGGGGGGTGGGGATTCACCCCTCCACTTT